These 9 T cell receptor beta chains came from one sample sequenced in a study of blood T cell repertoires in COVID-19. The method was immunoSEQ multiplex PCR; TCRdb's version includes in-frame clones alone and lacks a portion of them. The sample has hundreds of thousands of clones, around 91% seen once. Sequenced input: PBMCs or T cells enriched from blood (not recorded which). The receptor set was obtained from a woman aged 40 to 55 who had recovered from COVID-19.

The chain links TRBV6-5 to TRBJ1-2; tentative D call: TRBD1 (6 bases). Germline CDR1 is MNHEY and CDR2 is SVGAGI. The CDR3 totals 14 residues. The V end lost 5 bases, the J end lost 7 bases, and 17 bases lay between the germline ends. The chain's CDR3 is CASSQDRQGGGYTF. The CDR3 nucleotides are TGTGCCAGCAGTCAGGACCGCCAAGGGGGTGGCTACACCTTC.

The chain employs TRBV27 and TRBJ2-5; 7 nucleotides align to TRBD2. The junction had 7 bases not matched to a gene; V was cut back by 10 bases and J by 5 bases. Germline CDR1 reads MNHEY; CDR2 reads SMNVEV (reference sequence). The CDR3 is made up of 12 amino acids. In nucleotides, the CDR3 is TGTGCCACCTGGCGGGGGAGCGAGACCCAGTACTTC. As protein: CATWRGSETQYF.

The genes are TRBV3-1 (or the pseudogene TRBV3-2) and TRBJ2-3; possible D gene TRBD1, 5 bases. The CDR3 runs 15 residues. V gave up 4 bases and J gave up 2 bases, with 13 bases separating them. In germline, CDR1 is LGHDT, CDR2 YNNKEL (reference sequence). The CDR3 DNA is TGTGCCAGCAGCCCACGACAGAGAAACACAGATACGCAGTATTTT. It is translated as CASSPRQRNTDTQYF.

This chain uses TRBV30 with TRBJ1-2; TRBD1 matches 10 bases. This CDR3 has 13 amino acids. V gave up 4 bases and J gave up 9 bases; unmatched junction bases: 8. CDR1 and CDR2 from the germline V gene are GTSNPN and SVGIG (reference sequence). As DNA, the CDR3 is TGTGCCTGGACCGTGACAGGGGGCACAAGCTACACCTTC. It specifies CAWTVTGGTSYTF.

The chain carries TRBV9 and TRBJ1-1; D is unresolved. Germline assignment: CDR1 SGDLS and CDR2 YYNGEE. The CDR3 contains 15 residues. V gave up 0 bases and J gave up 6 bases, with 15 bases separating them. CDR3 loop: CASSVGFGGPAEAFF. CDR3 bases: TGTGCCAGCAGCGTAGGGTTTGGCGGCCCCGCTGAAGCTTTCTTT.

The chain couples TRBV19 to TRBJ2-1, with D hard to call. The CDR3 length is 15 residues. Germline V gene data show CDR1 as LNHDA and CDR2 as SQIVND (reference sequence). The ends were cut back, 8 bases at V and 0 bases at J, with 14 bases in the middle. CDR3 region: CASQDATGSYNEQFF. CDR3 nucleotide sequence: TGTGCCAGTCAAGATGCGACGGGCTCCTACAATGAGCAGTTCTTC.

The chain couples TRBV30 to TRBJ1-4; no firm D call. Germline CDR1 is GTSNPN and CDR2 is SVGIG (reference sequence). Trimming shortened V by 1 base and J by 4 bases, and 7 bases separated the two germline ends. CDR3 length equals 13 residues. The chain's CDR3 is CAWSGQINEKLFF. CDR3 DNA: TGTGCCTGGAGTGGACAAATTAATGAAAAACTGTTTTTT.

Only a few counts were recorded for this clone. The genes are TRBV7-9 and TRBJ2-2; 10 nucleotides align to TRBD2. The junction had 4 bases not matched to a gene; V was cut back by 5 bases and J by 4 bases. In germline, CDR1 is SEHNR, CDR2 FQNEAQ (reference sequence). CDR3 length: 15 amino acids. CDR3 sequence (DNA): TGTGCCAGCAGCAAAATAGCGGGGGGCACCGGGGAGCTGTTTTTT. Translation gives CASSKIAGGTGELFF.

The chain has TRBV14 and TRBJ1-4; the match to TRBD1 covers 8 bases. The junction had 5 bases not matched to a gene; V was cut back by 4 bases and J by 4 bases. The CDR3 covers 15 residues. CDR1 and CDR2 (germline): SGHDN, FVKESK. The CDR3 is CASSLRQGLNEKLFF. In nucleotides, the CDR3 is TGTGCCAGCAGCCTACGACAGGGGCTTAATGAAAAACTGTTTTTT.